A selection of T cell receptor beta chains follows, all from one sample in a study of human T cells and chemical hapten exposure. Each CDR3 protein gets one entry after TCRdb re-called the RACE reads with MiXCR. In the table there are some 88,000 distinct CDR3 sequences, approximately 11% of which are singletons. The sample was whole blood, taken in connection with sensitization to the hapten diphenylcyclopropenone (DPC). The receptor set was obtained from a man in his forties with alopecia areata. Some clones in this sample may be carry-over from other donors' samples. Both conserved end residues are part of each CDR3. A D gene is named only where the DNA matches it firmly. Some rows mark clone size as missing; the rest say once, few, many or name a class of expanded clone.

J gene: TRBJ2-3
clone size: .
V gene: TRBV4-2
D gene: .
CDR3 DNA: TGTGCCAGCAGCCGAAGTCGGGAGGGGGCGTCCCGCACAGATACGCAGTATTTT
CDR3 protein: CASSRSREGASRTDTQYF

J gene: TRBJ1-1
clone size: many
V gene: TRBV12-3/TRBV12-4
D gene: .
CDR3 DNA: TGTGCCAGCAGTTTTACGAACACTGAAGCTTTCTTT
CDR3 protein: CASSFTNTEAFF

J gene: TRBJ2-7
clone size: .
V gene: TRBV27
D gene: .
CDR3 DNA: TGTGCCAGCAGTCCCCGGGATTTCCCTGCCTACGAGCAGTACTTC
CDR3 protein: CASSPRDFPAYEQYF

J gene: TRBJ2-2
clone size: few
V gene: TRBV29-1
D gene: .
CDR3 DNA: TGCAGCGTTGAAGTCGGCGGGACGGGCACCGGGGAGCTGTTTTTT
CDR3 protein: CSVEVGGTGTGELFF

J gene: TRBJ2-7
clone size: few
V gene: TRBV29-1
D gene: TRBD1
CDR3 DNA: TGCAGCGTCCTTTCTACCGGGACAGGGGGGAGCGAGCAGTACTTC
CDR3 protein: CSVLSTGTGGSEQYF

J gene: TRBJ2-5
clone size: once
V gene: TRBV29-1
D gene: TRBD2
CDR3 DNA: TGCAGCGTCTCTAGCGGGAGACAAGAGACCCAGTACTTC
CDR3 protein: CSVSSGRQETQYF

J gene: TRBJ1-5
clone size: .
V gene: TRBV7-6
D gene: .
CDR3 DNA: TGTGCCAGCGGGGCTTATAGCAATCAGCCCCAGCATTTT
CDR3 protein: CASGAYSNQPQHF

J gene: TRBJ2-3
clone size: .
V gene: TRBV5-4
D gene: TRBD1
CDR3 DNA: TGTGCCAGCAGCCCGAGAAACAACAGGGGAGCAGATACGCAGTATTTT
CDR3 protein: CASSPRNNRGADTQYF

J gene: TRBJ2-7
clone size: .
V gene: TRBV28
D gene: .
CDR3 DNA: TGTGCCAGCCAGTCGGGGGCCAGCGGACACTCCTACGAGCAGTACTTC
CDR3 protein: CASQSGASGHSYEQYF

J gene: TRBJ2-2
clone size: many
V gene: TRBV19
D gene: .
CDR3 DNA: TGTGCCAGTAGATTATCAACAGGTTCGAACACCGGGGAGCTGTTTTTT
CDR3 protein: CASRLSTGSNTGELFF

J gene: TRBJ2-3
clone size: many
V gene: TRBV28
D gene: .
CDR3 DNA: TGTGCCAGCAGTCCCTCACAGGTTCCCAGCACAGATACGCAGTATTTT
CDR3 protein: CASSPSQVPSTDTQYF

J gene: TRBJ2-3
clone size: .
V gene: TRBV7-8
D gene: TRBD2
CDR3 DNA: TGTGCCAGCAGCTCACTAGCGGGGGGCACAGATACGCAGTATTTT
CDR3 protein: CASSSLAGGTDTQYF

J gene: TRBJ1-5
clone size: many
V gene: TRBV19
D gene: TRBD1
CDR3 DNA: TGTGCCAGTAGTGAAGACAGGGACGTCAATCAGCCCCAGCATTTT
CDR3 protein: CASSEDRDVNQPQHF

J gene: TRBJ1-5
clone size: .
V gene: TRBV6-1
D gene: .
CDR3 DNA: TGTGCCGGCACCGCATCCAATAGCAATCAGCCCCAGCATTTT
CDR3 protein: CAGTASNSNQPQHF

J gene: TRBJ1-2
clone size: .
V gene: TRBV5-1
D gene: TRBD1
CDR3 DNA: TGCGCCAGCAGCCGAGTGACAGGGGAGGATGGCTACACCTTC
CDR3 protein: CASSRVTGEDGYTF

J gene: TRBJ2-1
clone size: few
V gene: TRBV6-5
D gene: TRBD2
CDR3 DNA: TGTGCCAGCAGTTACGCGACCACTATTCTAGCGGGAGGTAGCTCCTACAATGAGCAGTTCTTC
CDR3 protein: CASSYATTILAGGSSYNEQFF

J gene: TRBJ1-5
clone size: many
V gene: TRBV6-1
D gene: .
CDR3 DNA: TGTGCCAGCAGTGGCCGTGGAGGGGATAGCAATCAGCCCCAGCATTTT
CDR3 protein: CASSGRGGDSNQPQHF

J gene: TRBJ2-3
clone size: few
V gene: TRBV5-6
D gene: TRBD2
CDR3 DNA: TGTGCCAGCAGGAGACTAGCGGGAGGCACAGATACGCAGTATTTT
CDR3 protein: CASRRLAGGTDTQYF

J gene: TRBJ1-1
clone size: .
V gene: TRBV3-1
D gene: TRBD1
CDR3 DNA: TGTGCCAGCAGCCAGGCGAAGGGGGCGAGAGCTTTCTTT
CDR3 protein: CASSQAKGARAFF

J gene: TRBJ2-6
clone size: .
V gene: TRBV6-5
D gene: .
CDR3 DNA: TGTGCCAGCAGTTATGGGCAGACCGGGGCCAACGTCCTGACTTTC
CDR3 protein: CASSYGQTGANVLTF

J gene: TRBJ2-2
clone size: .
V gene: TRBV6-5
D gene: .
CDR3 DNA: TGTGCCAGCAAGTTCGGGGGTTCGAACACCGGGGAGCTGTTTTTT
CDR3 protein: CASKFGGSNTGELFF

J gene: TRBJ1-6
clone size: .
V gene: TRBV30
D gene: .
CDR3 DNA: TGTGCCTGGAACAGGAAAAGCTCCTATAATTCACCCCTCCACTTT
CDR3 protein: CAWNRKSSYNSPLHF

J gene: TRBJ1-1
clone size: .
V gene: TRBV28
D gene: .
CDR3 DNA: TGTGCCAGCAGAAATCGGACTGAAATGAACACTGAAGCTTTCTTT
CDR3 protein: CASRNRTEMNTEAFF

J gene: TRBJ2-7
clone size: .
V gene: TRBV12-3/TRBV12-4
D gene: TRBD2
CDR3 DNA: TGTGCCAGCAGGCCGGGACTAGCCTCCTTCGAGCAGTACTTC
CDR3 protein: CASRPGLASFEQYF

J gene: TRBJ2-1
clone size: few
V gene: TRBV7-9
D gene: TRBD1
CDR3 DNA: TGTGCCAGCAGCTTAGCGGGGACAGGGGCGGGTTCCCCCGACAATGAGCAGTTCTTC
CDR3 protein: CASSLAGTGAGSPDNEQFF

J gene: TRBJ2-5
clone size: many
V gene: TRBV7-8
D gene: .
CDR3 DNA: TGTGCCAGCAGCTCCGGGGAGAGCGGGGAGACCCAGTACTTC
CDR3 protein: CASSSGESGETQYF

J gene: TRBJ1-5
clone size: few
V gene: TRBV6-5
D gene: .
CDR3 DNA: TGTGCCAGCAGTTACCCCCCAGGGGATAGCAATCAGCCCCAGCATTTT
CDR3 protein: CASSYPPGDSNQPQHF

J gene: TRBJ1-2
clone size: .
V gene: TRBV6-2/TRBV6-3
D gene: TRBD1
CDR3 DNA: TGTGCCAGCAGTTACTCGACAGGGACCAACTATGGCTACACCTTC
CDR3 protein: CASSYSTGTNYGYTF

J gene: TRBJ2-1
clone size: many
V gene: TRBV6-5
D gene: TRBD1
CDR3 DNA: TGTGCCAGCAGTACCGGGACAGGTTTTAGTGAGCAGTTCTTC
CDR3 protein: CASSTGTGFSEQFF

J gene: TRBJ2-1
clone size: .
V gene: TRBV24-1
D gene: .
CDR3 DNA: TGTGCCACCAGTGCCAACCACGGGGTTGGTCGCAATGAGCAGTTCTTC
CDR3 protein: CATSANHGVGRNEQFF

J gene: TRBJ2-1
clone size: few
V gene: TRBV5-6
D gene: .
CDR3 DNA: TGTGCCAGCAGCTTGGCCCGGGAGAGGGTCAATGAGCAGTTCTTC
CDR3 protein: CASSLARERVNEQFF

J gene: TRBJ2-3
clone size: few
V gene: TRBV5-5
D gene: TRBD2
CDR3 DNA: TGTGCCAGCAGCTGGGGACTAGCCGGCTCAGATACGCAGTATTTT
CDR3 protein: CASSWGLAGSDTQYF

J gene: TRBJ1-1
clone size: many
V gene: TRBV6-2/TRBV6-3
D gene: TRBD1
CDR3 DNA: TGTGCCAGCAGTACCATATTGGACAGGGGGCGAATAGCTTTCTTT
CDR3 protein: CASSTILDRGRIAFF

J gene: TRBJ1-4
clone size: .
V gene: TRBV12-3/TRBV12-4
D gene: .
CDR3 DNA: TGTGCCAGCAGTTTGTCCAGGGGAGGCGAAAAACTGTTTTTT
CDR3 protein: CASSLSRGGEKLFF

J gene: TRBJ1-2
clone size: many
V gene: TRBV6-1
D gene: .
CDR3 DNA: TGTGCCAGCAGTGACGCCGGACAGATATATGGCTACACCTTC
CDR3 protein: CASSDAGQIYGYTF

J gene: TRBJ2-1
clone size: .
V gene: TRBV6-2/TRBV6-3
D gene: TRBD2
CDR3 DNA: TGTGCCAGCAGTTACCTACCCGCGGGACTAGCGGGCTATAATGAGCAGTTCTTC
CDR3 protein: CASSYLPAGLAGYNEQFF

J gene: TRBJ2-2
clone size: few
V gene: TRBV20-1
D gene: .
CDR3 DNA: TGCAGTGCTAGTAGTCCCACCACCGGGGAGCTGTTTTTT
CDR3 protein: CSASSPTTGELFF

J gene: TRBJ1-4
clone size: few
V gene: TRBV6-5
D gene: .
CDR3 DNA: TGTGCCAGCAGAGGGGTAGGGGCTAATGAAAAACTGTTTTTT
CDR3 protein: CASRGVGANEKLFF

J gene: TRBJ2-3
clone size: many
V gene: TRBV15
D gene: TRBD1
CDR3 DNA: TGTGCCACCAGCAGAGGGGACAGGGTCCCAGATACGCAGTATTTT
CDR3 protein: CATSRGDRVPDTQYF

J gene: TRBJ1-6
clone size: .
V gene: TRBV11-2
D gene: .
CDR3 DNA: TGTGCCAGCAGCTTAGTAGGGACACCTAATTCACCCCTCCACTTT
CDR3 protein: CASSLVGTPNSPLHF

J gene: TRBJ2-1
clone size: .
V gene: TRBV7-7
D gene: .
CDR3 DNA: TGTGCTAGCAGCTCTGCCCCAGACCCATACAATGAGCAGTTCTTC
CDR3 protein: CASSSAPDPYNEQFF

J gene: TRBJ2-3
clone size: few
V gene: TRBV12-5
D gene: .
CDR3 DNA: TGTGCTAGTGGTGTGGGAGGAGGAGATACGCAGTATTTT
CDR3 protein: CASGVGGGDTQYF

J gene: TRBJ1-2
clone size: few
V gene: TRBV4-1
D gene: .
CDR3 DNA: TGCGCCAGCAGCCAAGAGGACCGTTTATATGGCTACACCTTC
CDR3 protein: CASSQEDRLYGYTF

J gene: TRBJ2-2
clone size: many
V gene: TRBV29-1
D gene: TRBD1
CDR3 DNA: TGCAGCGTTTCCGACAGGGTGAACACCGGGGAGCTGTTTTTT
CDR3 protein: CSVSDRVNTGELFF

J gene: TRBJ2-1
clone size: .
V gene: TRBV27
D gene: TRBD2
CDR3 DNA: TGTGCCAGCAGCCGTAGCGGGAGGATGGACAATGAGCAGTTCTTC
CDR3 protein: CASSRSGRMDNEQFF

J gene: TRBJ2-6
clone size: few
V gene: TRBV27
D gene: TRBD1
CDR3 DNA: TGTGCCAGCAGTTTAGGACAGGGGGCCTTTGGGGCCAACGTCCTGACTTTC
CDR3 protein: CASSLGQGAFGANVLTF

J gene: TRBJ2-5
clone size: .
V gene: TRBV10-3
D gene: TRBD2
CDR3 DNA: TGTGCCATCAGTCCCGGGACTAGCGGGACACAAGAGACCCAGTACTTC
CDR3 protein: CAISPGTSGTQETQYF

J gene: TRBJ2-6
clone size: once
V gene: TRBV12-3/TRBV12-4
D gene: .
CDR3 DNA: TGTGCCAGCAGGGAAATTGGCACTGGGGCCAACGTCCTGACTTTC
CDR3 protein: CASREIGTGANVLTF

J gene: TRBJ2-5
clone size: .
V gene: TRBV7-6
D gene: TRBD1
CDR3 DNA: TGTGCCAGCAGCTCCGGGACAGGGGATGACTTC
CDR3 protein: CASSSGTGDDF

J gene: TRBJ1-4
clone size: .
V gene: TRBV2
D gene: TRBD1
CDR3 DNA: TGTGCCAGCAGTGATGGACAGGGGCGCGAAAAACTGTTTTTT
CDR3 protein: CASSDGQGREKLFF

J gene: TRBJ2-2
clone size: .
V gene: TRBV12-3/TRBV12-4
D gene: .
CDR3 DNA: TGTGCCAGCAGTTTAGACGGGACAACCGGGGAGCTGTTTTTT
CDR3 protein: CASSLDGTTGELFF

J gene: TRBJ2-2
clone size: .
V gene: TRBV11-2
D gene: TRBD2
CDR3 DNA: TGTGCCAGCAGGGGGGTAGCGGGACTAAACACCGGGGAGCTGTTTTTT
CDR3 protein: CASRGVAGLNTGELFF

J gene: TRBJ1-5
clone size: few
V gene: TRBV28
D gene: TRBD1
CDR3 DNA: TGTGCCAGCAGTTCCTCAGGGGGCCTCAATCAGCCCCAGCATTTT
CDR3 protein: CASSSSGGLNQPQHF